This T cell receptor (beta chain) was identified during a study of blood T cell repertoires in COVID-19. Germline loops: CDR1 SGHRS, CDR2 YFSETQ. This CDR3 has 14 amino acids. V lost 5 bases to trimming and J lost 3 bases, with 11 bases between them. This clone was observed a handful of times. Measured with immunoSEQ multiplex PCR; TCRdb has only the in-frame clones, and not every one. Among about 45,000 clones listed, more than 90% were seen once. This sequence originates from a human donor in a cohort sampled during active COVID-19. V gene TRBV5-1 combines with J gene TRBJ1-4, with a possible D match to TRBD1 (6 bases). The material sequenced was peripheral blood. The CDR3 DNA reads TGCGCCAGCAGGGTGACAGGTTCTAATGAAAAACTGTTTTTT. Encoded protein: CASRVTGSNEKLFF.